A single sample gave rise to the 23 T cell receptor beta chains below, sequenced in a study of blood T cells in healthy people across ages. A second PCR, run for about 7 to 11 cycles, used a sample-barcoded 5' primer plus a J-beta primer mix. Using its own MiXCR run on the 5' RACE reads, TCRdb lists one record per CDR3 protein. The sample holds about 900,000 distinct CDR3 sequences, 48% seen once. Input material: blood. Source of these receptors: a man aged 25-45 years in good health.

This clonotype was recorded a few times. The V and J genes are TRBV6-6 and TRBJ1-2; D gene uncertain. Germline assignment: CDR1 MNHNY and CDR2 SVGAGI (reference sequence). The CDR3 consists of 12 residues. V lost 7 bases, J lost 8 bases, and 14 bases lay in between. The CDR3 nucleotides read TGTGCCAGCACCCTGGCGGACTCCGGCTACACCTTC. Translating it yields CASTLADSGYTF.

The rearrangement joins TRBV20-1 to TRBJ1-5, with 11 nucleotides matching TRBD1. The CDR3 contains 14 residues. Germline V CDR1 and CDR2: DFQATT, SNEGSKA (reference sequence). V shed 5 bases, J shed 5 bases, and the junction held 5 bases outside the gene matches. The CDR3 coding sequence is TGCAGTGCTCGGGACAGGGGGGCGCATCAGCCCCAGCATTTT. This translates into CSARDRGAHQPQHF.

This clonotype has at least ten counts. The chain has TRBV12-3 or TRBV12-4 and TRBJ2-5; D is unclear. Trimming took 1 base from V and 3 from J, leaving 6 bases between them. The CDR3 spans 13 residues. The CDR3 DNA follows: TGTGCCAGCAGTTTAGGGGTGGAAGAGACCCAGTACTTC. Amino acids: CASSLGVEETQYF.

The rearrangement links TRBV12-3 or TRBV12-4 to TRBJ2-1; 7 bases map to TRBD1. The closer fit of TRBJ2-7 to the DNA end suggests the J call may be wrong. CDR3 length: 17 residues. The CDR3 coding sequence is TGTGCCAGCAGTCCGGACAGGACCTATAGCTCCTACAATGAGCAGTACTTC. Translating gives CASSPDRTYSSYNEQYF.

This clonotype was counted at least ten times. The rearrangement uses TRBV7-8 and TRBJ2-3; tentatively, D is TRBD2 (6 bases). Germline assignment: CDR1 SGHVS and CDR2 FQNEAQ. Trimming removed 7 bases from V and 0 bases from J, with 11 bases in between. This CDR3 has 14 amino acids. The chain's CDR3 is CASTGLLSTDTQYF. CDR3 nucleotide sequence: TGTGCCAGCACGGGACTCCTAAGCACAGATACGCAGTATTTT.

The gene calls are TRBV11-3 and TRBJ2-7; 9 nucleotides align to TRBD1. Germline values: CDR1 SGHNT, CDR2 YENEEA. The V and J ends lost 8 bases and 1 base, in that order; junction bases with no gene match: 6. This CDR3 region has 14 residues. The CDR3 DNA reads as TGTGCCAGCGGCCGGGACAGGGCTTCCTACGAGCAGTACTTC. It yields the protein CASGRDRASYEQYF.

This clonotype was found a few times. This chain uses TRBV4-3 with TRBJ2-1; TRBD1 is a possible D gene (6 bases). Trimming left V 3 bases short and J 4 bases short, with 13 bases between. This CDR3 comprises 15 residues. CDR1 and CDR2 from the germline V gene are LGHNA and YSLEER. The CDR3 bases are TGCGCCAGCAGCCAGATCGGGACATCATACAATGAGCAGTTCTTC. Residues: CASSQIGTSYNEQFF.

This clonotype has just a few counts. V is TRBV3-1 and J is TRBJ1-5; possible D gene TRBD1, 6 bases. Germline CDR1 LGHDT, CDR2 YNNKEL (reference sequence). The CDR3 covers 18 residues. Trimming removed 4 bases at V and 2 bases at J, with 21 bases between. Here the CDR3 reads CASSPRSGGGIGNQPQHF. The CDR3 nucleotides read TGTGCCAGCAGCCCCCGATCCGGGGGCGGAATCGGCAATCAGCCCCAGCATTTT.

CDR3 in DNA: TGTGCCACTAAGCCGGCTGCCAGCACAGATACGCAGTATTTT. Residues: CATKPAASTDTQYF. The chain carries TRBV6-6 and TRBJ2-3; no clear D gene. The V gene lost 10 bases and the J gene lost 0 bases, with 14 bases spanning the gap. The CDR3 spans 14 residues. Per germline, CDR1 MNHNY and CDR2 SVGAGI (reference sequence).

This clonotype was seen a handful of times. The V call is TRBV30, the J call TRBJ2-7; TRBD2 aligns across 11 bases. The junction had 5 bases not matched to a gene; V was cut back by 3 bases and J by 1 base. CDR3 length: 15 residues. The germline V gene encodes CDR1 GTSNPN and CDR2 SVGIG (reference sequence). Here the CDR3 reads CAWRTSGGLSYEQYF. Here the CDR3 DNA reads TGTGCCTGGAGAACTAGCGGGGGCCTATCCTACGAGCAGTACTTC.

The sample holds many counts of this clonotype. The rearrangement uses TRBV7-9 and TRBJ1-2, with D unresolved. Germline CDR1 reads SEHNR; CDR2 reads FQNEAQ (reference sequence). The CDR3 sequence is 10 residues long. V lost 8 bases and J lost 4, with 5 bases in between. The CDR3 nucleotides read TGTGCCAGCGGCCGCTATGGCTACACCTTC. Its translation: CASGRYGYTF. The full variable domain, with the rest looked up from reference TRBV7-9 and TRBJ1-2, is DTGVSQNPRHKITKRGQNVTFRCDPISEHNRLYWYRQTLGQGPEFLTYFQNEAQLEKSRLLSDRFSAERPKGSFSTLEIQRTEQGDSAMYLCASGRYGYTFGSGTRLTVV.

The chain uses TRBV12-3 or TRBV12-4 and TRBJ1-5, with a tentative D call TRBD1 (5 bases). The CDR3 is 15 residues long. V was shortened by 2 bases and J by 4 bases, with 12 bases between the two germline ends. The CDR3 sequence is CASSLRQLLNQPQHF. The CDR3 region has the DNA TGTGCCAGCAGTTTACGACAGTTGCTTAATCAGCCCCAGCATTTT.

In its sample, this clonotype was seen a few times. V is TRBV7-2 and J is TRBJ2-7, with 7 bases fitting TRBD1. The CDR3 runs 13 residues. Germline V CDR1 and CDR2: SGHTA, FQGNSA. Trimming at V came to 1 base and at J to 8 bases, leaving 5 bases not matched to a gene. CDR3: CASSLEGAGQQYF. CDR3 nucleotide sequence: TGTGCCAGCAGCTTAGAGGGGGCCGGGCAGCAGTACTTC.

This clonotype has ten or more counts. The chain recombines TRBV29-1 with TRBJ2-7; TRBD1 aligns across 8 bases. This CDR3 has 13 residues. Germline-derived CDR1 and CDR2 are SQVTM and ANQGSEA. The V and J ends lost 3 bases and 6 bases, in that order; junction bases with no gene match: 7. The CDR3 is CSVDRTGNREQYF. As DNA, the CDR3 is TGCAGCGTTGACAGGACAGGGAATCGCGAGCAGTACTTC.

The V gene is TRBV5-1, the J gene TRBJ1-1; 8 bases are a match to TRBD1. Per the germline V gene, CDR1 is SGHRS and CDR2 is YFSETQ. The trim removed 0 bases at V and 5 bases at J, leaving 6 bases unmatched. The CDR3 contains 15 residues. The CDR3 region has the DNA TGCGCCAGCAGCTTGGAACTTACAGGGGGGACTGAAGCTTTCTTT. Protein product: CASSLELTGGTEAFF. Full variable domain (outside the CDR3, taken from reference TRBV5-1 and TRBJ1-1): KAGVTQTPRYLIKTRGQQVTLSCSPISGHRSVSWYQQTPGQGLQFLFEYFSETQRNKGNFPGRFSGRQFSNSRSEMNVSTLELGDSALYLCASSLELTGGTEAFFGQGTRLTVV.

Written as DNA, the CDR3 is TGTGCCAGCAGTTTTCCTCGGGGGGAGCAGTTCTTC. This codes for CASSFPRGEQFF. The rearrangement links TRBV27 to TRBJ2-1, with D possibly TRBD2 on 6 matching bases. The V gene lost 3 bases and the J gene lost 10 bases, with 10 bases spanning the gap. Germline V gene sequence: CDR1 MNHEY, CDR2 SMNVEV (reference sequence). This CDR3 comprises 12 residues.

The table lists this clonotype with many counts. The chain links TRBV11-1 to TRBJ1-2; D gene uncertain. Per the germline V gene, CDR1 is SGHAT and CDR2 is FQDESV (reference sequence). This CDR3 spans 17 amino acids. Deletions cut 2 bases from V and 3 bases from J, with 19 bases between. CDR3 sequence reads: CASSLSGQLTTDYGYTF. CDR3 sequence (DNA): TGTGCCAGCAGCTTATCCGGCCAGTTGACGACGGACTATGGCTACACCTTC.

V is TRBV9 and J is TRBJ2-2, with 13 positions matching TRBD2. This CDR3 spans 19 amino acids. The trim removed 4 bases at V and 1 base at J, leaving 10 bases unmatched. Germline loops: CDR1 SGDLS, CDR2 YYNGEE. The CDR3 DNA sequence: TGTGCCAGCAGCTCTCGGACTAGCGGGGGTGTTCTGAACACCGGGGAGCTGTTTTTT. It translates to CASSSRTSGGVLNTGELFF.

The CDR3 bases are TGTGCCAGCAGTCTTGCCTCCCTAGTAGATACGCAGTATTTT. Protein: CASSLASLVDTQYF. The chain uses TRBV27 and TRBJ2-3, with D uncertain. Germline loops: CDR1 MNHEY, CDR2 SMNVEV (reference sequence). This CDR3 is built from 14 residues. Trimming left V 5 bases short and J 5 bases short, with 14 bases between.

J is TRBJ2-3 and V is TRBV5-1; a weak D match, TRBD1 (6 bases). Germline V gene lookup returns CDR1 SGHRS and CDR2 YFSETQ. The CDR3 extends over 13 amino acids. The V gene lost 4 bases and the J gene lost 4 bases, with 10 bases spanning the gap. CDR3 sequence: CASSASGADTQYF. DNA of the CDR3: TGCGCCAGCAGCGCCTCAGGGGCAGATACGCAGTATTTT.

J is TRBJ1-2 and V is TRBV5-1; D unclear. V was shortened by 7 bases and J by 6 bases, with 7 bases between the two germline ends. The germline V gene encodes CDR1 SGHRS and CDR2 YFSETQ. This CDR3 region has 10 residues. The DNA of the CDR3 is TGCGCCAGCGCCATGGATGGCTACACCTTC. This translates into CASAMDGYTF.

The V gene is TRBV7-9, the J gene TRBJ2-3; TRBD1 matches at 7 bases. This CDR3 comprises 15 residues. Trimming cost V 1 base and J 4 bases; bases outside gene matches: 5. Germline V lookup: CDR1 SEHNR, CDR2 FQNEAQ (reference sequence). CDR3 protein: CASSLDRTGADTQYF. The DNA for the CDR3 is TGTGCCAGCAGCTTAGATAGGACAGGAGCAGATACGCAGTATTTT.

CDR3 residues: CASSHRDRERTEAFF. CDR3 nucleotides: TGTGCCAGCAGTCACCGGGACAGGGAAAGGACTGAAGCTTTCTTT. The gene calls are TRBV27 and TRBJ1-1; 9 positions match TRBD1. Looked up from germline, CDR1 is MNHEY and CDR2 is SMNVEV (reference sequence). Trimming removed 5 bases from V and 5 bases from J; junction bases left unmatched: 9. This CDR3 is built from 15 residues.